This T cell receptor beta chain was documented in a study of T cell repertoires in cytomegalovirus infection. Each CDR3 protein gets one entry after TCRdb re-called the reads with MiXCR. Altogether around 500,000 distinct CDR3 sequences are present, about 44% being singletons, with the ten largest covering approximately 40%. Trimming stripped 1 base from V and 3 bases from J, with 9 bases between. Germline values: CDR1 SEHNR, CDR2 FQNEAQ (reference sequence). This CDR3 is 14 amino acids long. This clonotype was counted a few times. Its antigen is not known. The sequence came from a human donor in good health (CMV status not recorded). Some clones in this sample may be carry-over from other donors' samples. This sequence joins TRBV7-9 and TRBJ2-5; no clear D gene. The sequences come from cultured PBMCs, collected from culture after CMV antigen stimulation. CDR3 sequence: CASSLVTLKETQYF. Written as DNA, the CDR3 is TGTGCCAGCAGCTTAGTAACCCTGAAAGAGACCCAGTACTTC.